This TCR beta chain was obtained from a study of T cells in localized non-small cell lung cancer. Study conclusions and caveats: It remains possible that heterogeneity exists, since only one tumor region was sequenced. A median approximately 59 of the top 100 tumor clones appeared in adjacent lung. Peak T cell clonality was found in uninvolved adjacent lung, exceeding tumor.

With respect to this clone: The antigen is not known.

Only in-frame clones appear in the TCRdb table, and some are missing; sequencing was by immunoSEQ multiplex PCR. This sample has fewer than 8,000 clones, with approximately 50% found just once. Germline CDR1 reads GTSNPN; CDR2 reads SVGIG (reference sequence). The CDR3 spans 15 residues. Unmatched junction bases numbered 7, after V lost 5 bases and J lost 0 bases. The TCR sequence derives from an older female donor with stage I lung adenocarcinoma. The specimen was lymph node tissue, collected before any cancer treatment. The chain employs TRBV30 and TRBJ1-3; TRBD1 aligns across 7 bases. CDR3 amino acids: CAWSGTANSGNTIYF. The CDR3 DNA follows: TGTGCCTGGTCCGGGACAGCGAACTCTGGAAACACCATATATTTT.